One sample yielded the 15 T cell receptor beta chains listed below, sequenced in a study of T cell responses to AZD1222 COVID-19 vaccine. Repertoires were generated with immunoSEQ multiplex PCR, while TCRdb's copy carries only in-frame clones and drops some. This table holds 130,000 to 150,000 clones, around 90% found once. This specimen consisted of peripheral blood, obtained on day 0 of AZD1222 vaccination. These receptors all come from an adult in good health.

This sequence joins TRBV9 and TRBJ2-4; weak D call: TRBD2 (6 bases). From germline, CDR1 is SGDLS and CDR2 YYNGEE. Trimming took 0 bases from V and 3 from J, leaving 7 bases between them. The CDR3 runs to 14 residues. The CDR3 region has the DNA TGTGCCAGCAGCGTAGGGGGAGGCAAAAACATTCAGTACTTC. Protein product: CASSVGGGKNIQYF.

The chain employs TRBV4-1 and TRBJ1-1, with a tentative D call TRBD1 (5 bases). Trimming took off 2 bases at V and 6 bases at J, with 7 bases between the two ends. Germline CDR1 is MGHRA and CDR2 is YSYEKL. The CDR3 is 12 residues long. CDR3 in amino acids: CASSQSGPEAFF. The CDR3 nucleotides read TGCGCCAGCAGCCAATCAGGGCCTGAAGCTTTCTTT.

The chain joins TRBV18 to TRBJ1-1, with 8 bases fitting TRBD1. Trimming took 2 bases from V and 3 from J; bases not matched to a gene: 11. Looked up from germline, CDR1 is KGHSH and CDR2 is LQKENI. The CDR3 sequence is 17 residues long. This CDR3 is CASSPGGSGQAYTEAFF. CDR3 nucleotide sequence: TGTGCCAGCTCACCAGGGGGTTCGGGACAGGCCTACACTGAAGCTTTCTTT.

The CDR3 region has the DNA TGCGCCAGCAGCTTGGGGGACAGGGCTCCCCTGGGGTACAATGAGCAGTTCTTC. It encodes CASSLGDRAPLGYNEQFF. The V call is TRBV5-1, the J call TRBJ2-1, with TRBD1 identical over 9 bases. Germline V CDR1 and CDR2: SGHRS, YFSETQ. The CDR3 spans 18 residues. V lost 0 bases, J lost 4 bases, and 11 bases stayed unmatched.

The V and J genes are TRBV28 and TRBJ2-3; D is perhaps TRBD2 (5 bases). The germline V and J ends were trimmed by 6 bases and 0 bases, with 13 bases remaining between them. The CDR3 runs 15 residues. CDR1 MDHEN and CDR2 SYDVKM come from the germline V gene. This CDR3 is CASRNQDFSTDTQYF. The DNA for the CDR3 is TGTGCCAGCAGAAATCAGGACTTTAGCACAGATACGCAGTATTTT.

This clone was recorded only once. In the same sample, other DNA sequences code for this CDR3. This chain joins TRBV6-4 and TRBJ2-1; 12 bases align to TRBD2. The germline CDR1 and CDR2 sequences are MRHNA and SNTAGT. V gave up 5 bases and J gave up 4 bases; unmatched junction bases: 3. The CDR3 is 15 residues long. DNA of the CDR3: TGTGCCAGCAGTCCGACTAGCGGGAGTTACAATGAGCAGTTCTTC. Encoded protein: CASSPTSGSYNEQFF.

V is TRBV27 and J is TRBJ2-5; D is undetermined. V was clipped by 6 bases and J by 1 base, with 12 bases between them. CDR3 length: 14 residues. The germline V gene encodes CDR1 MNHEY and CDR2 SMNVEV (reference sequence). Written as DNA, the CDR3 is TGTGCCAGCAGCCCTACGGACGGCCAAGAGACCCAGTACTTC. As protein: CASSPTDGQETQYF.

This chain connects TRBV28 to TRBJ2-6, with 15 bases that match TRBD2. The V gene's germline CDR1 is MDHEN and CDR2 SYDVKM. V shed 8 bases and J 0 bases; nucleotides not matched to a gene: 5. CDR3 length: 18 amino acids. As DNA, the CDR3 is TGTGCCAGCGGGGGACTAGCGGGAGGTTACTCTGGGGCCAACGTCCTGACTTTC. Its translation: CASGGLAGGYSGANVLTF.

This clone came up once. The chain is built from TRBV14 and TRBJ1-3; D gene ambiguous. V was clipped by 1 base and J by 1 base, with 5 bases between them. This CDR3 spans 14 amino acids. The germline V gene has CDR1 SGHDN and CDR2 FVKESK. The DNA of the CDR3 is TGTGCCAGCAGCCAAGTCTTTTCTGGAAACACCATATATTTT. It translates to CASSQVFSGNTIYF.

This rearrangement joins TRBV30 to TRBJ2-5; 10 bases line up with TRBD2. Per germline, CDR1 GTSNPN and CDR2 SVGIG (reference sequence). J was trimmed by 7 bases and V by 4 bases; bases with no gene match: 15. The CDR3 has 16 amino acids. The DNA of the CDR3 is TGTGCCTGGAAAGCGGGAGGGGCACAAGTGTTAGGGACCCAGTACTTC. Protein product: CAWKAGGAQVLGTQYF.

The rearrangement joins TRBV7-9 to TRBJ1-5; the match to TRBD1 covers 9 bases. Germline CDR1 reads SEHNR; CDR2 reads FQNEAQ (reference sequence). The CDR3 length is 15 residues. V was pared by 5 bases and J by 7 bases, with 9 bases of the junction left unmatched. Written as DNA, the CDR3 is TGTGCCAGCAGCCCAACTACAGGGGGCAGCCAGCCCCAGCATTTT. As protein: CASSPTTGGSQPQHF.

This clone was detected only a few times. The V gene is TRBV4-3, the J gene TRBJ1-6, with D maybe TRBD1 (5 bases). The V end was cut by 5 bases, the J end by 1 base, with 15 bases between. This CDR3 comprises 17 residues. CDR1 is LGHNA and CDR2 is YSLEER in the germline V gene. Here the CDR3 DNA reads TGCGCCAGCAGCGAAGGGGCAGGATCGTCCTATAATTCACCCCTCCACTTT. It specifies CASSEGAGSSYNSPLHF.

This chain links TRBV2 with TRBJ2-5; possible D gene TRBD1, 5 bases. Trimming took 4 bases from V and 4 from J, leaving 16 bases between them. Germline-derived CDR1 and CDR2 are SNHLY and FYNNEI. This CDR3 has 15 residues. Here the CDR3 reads CASSGRGRRRETQYF. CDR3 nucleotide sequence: TGTGCCAGCAGTGGAAGGGGCAGAAGGAGAGAGACCCAGTACTTC.

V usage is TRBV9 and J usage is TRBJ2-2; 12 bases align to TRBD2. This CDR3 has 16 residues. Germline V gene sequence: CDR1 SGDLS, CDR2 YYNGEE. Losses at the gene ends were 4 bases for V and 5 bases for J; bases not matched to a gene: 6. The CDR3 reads CASSLASGRGTGELFF. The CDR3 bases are TGTGCCAGCAGCTTAGCTAGCGGGAGGGGAACCGGGGAGCTGTTTTTT.

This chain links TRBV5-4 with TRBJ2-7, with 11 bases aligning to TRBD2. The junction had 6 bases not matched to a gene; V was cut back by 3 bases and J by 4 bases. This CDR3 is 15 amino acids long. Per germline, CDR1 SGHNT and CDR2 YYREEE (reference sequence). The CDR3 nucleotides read TGTGCCAGCAGCTCGACTAGCGGGACGGTGTACGAGCAGTACTTC. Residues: CASSSTSGTVYEQYF. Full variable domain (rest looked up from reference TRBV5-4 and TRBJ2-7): ETGVTQSPTHLIKTRGQQVTLRCSSQSGHNTVSWYQQALGQGPQFIFQYYREEENGRGNFPPRFSGLQFPNYSSELNVNALELDDSALYLCASSSTSGTVYEQYFGPGTRLTVT.